The 20 T cell receptor beta chains in this list originate from one sample, sequenced in a study of identical twins. TCRdb itself ran the 5' RACE reads through MiXCR, one entry per CDR3 protein. Here the sample spans around 490,000 distinct CDR3 sequences, about a fifth being singletons. These sequences were also reported in another study, on yellow fever vaccine responses in identical twins.

The sequencing input was CD4+ T cells sorted from blood. The origin of the receptors is a woman aged 18-29 years in good health.

The V gene is TRBV6-5, the J gene TRBJ1-5; D not certain. Germline V CDR1 and CDR2: MNHEY, SVGAGI. V was clipped by 0 bases and J by 0 bases, with 6 bases between them. CDR3 length equals 15 residues. The CDR3 DNA sequence: TGTGCCAGCAGTTACTCCGCGTCTAGCAATCAGCCCCAGCATTTT. Amino acids: CASSYSASSNQPQHF.

The chain carries TRBV3-1 and TRBJ2-3; D may be TRBD1 or TRBD2 (5 bases each). Deletions cut 1 base from V and 1 base from J, with 9 bases between. The CDR3 extends over 15 amino acids. Germline loops: CDR1 LGHDT, CDR2 YNNKEL (reference sequence). CDR3: CASSQGGIGTDTQYF. CDR3 nucleotides: TGTGCCAGCAGCCAAGGGGGGATTGGCACAGATACGCAGTATTTT.

V gene TRBV6-2 or TRBV6-3 combines with J gene TRBJ2-7, with 10 bases aligning to TRBD1. V shed 7 bases, J shed 7 bases, and the junction held 13 bases outside the gene matches. CDR1 is MNHEY and CDR2 is SVGEGT in the germline V gene. CDR3 length: 15 residues. CDR3 in amino acids: CASTQPRQGAKEQYF. The DNA of the CDR3 is TGTGCCAGCACCCAACCTAGACAGGGGGCGAAGGAGCAGTACTTC.

The chain recombines TRBV20-1 with TRBJ2-1; a possible D gene is TRBD2 (5 bases). V was trimmed by 4 bases and J by 3 bases, leaving 10 bases between them. Germline V lookup: CDR1 DFQATT, CDR2 SNEGSKA (reference sequence). There are 13 residues in the CDR3. For the CDR3, the DNA is TGCAGTGCTAAAGGACTTTTCTACAATGAGCAGTTCTTC. Amino acid sequence: CSAKGLFYNEQFF.

The chain carries TRBV20-1 and TRBJ2-3, with 8 bases fitting TRBD1. This CDR3 comprises 14 residues. Germline CDR1 DFQATT, CDR2 SNEGSKA (reference sequence). Unmatched junction bases numbered 9, after V lost 4 bases and J lost 6 bases. The CDR3 DNA follows: TGCAGTGCTACCGTCGGGACAGGAGGGGATACGCAGTATTTT. It encodes CSATVGTGGDTQYF.

This clonotype has a count of ten or more. This rearrangement joins TRBV15 to TRBJ2-5, with a possible D match to TRBD2 (7 bases). Germline values: CDR1 LNHNV, CDR2 YYDKDF (reference sequence). Trimming cost V 4 bases and J 4 bases, with 16 bases left between them. The CDR3 extends over 15 amino acids. The CDR3 DNA sequence: TGTGCCACCAGCATGCGAGTGGGGGGGCGAGAGACCCAGTACTTC. Translation gives CATSMRVGGRETQYF.

The chain uses TRBV19 and TRBJ1-1; D unresolved. Deletions cut 3 bases from V and 0 bases from J, with 8 bases between. Germline loops: CDR1 LNHDA, CDR2 SQIVND (reference sequence). The CDR3 has 14 amino acids. The CDR3, as DNA: TGTGCCAGTAGTATCAGAAGAGTGAACACTGAAGCTTTCTTT. Amino acids: CASSIRRVNTEAFF.

This clonotype was counted between two and nine times. Here the CDR3 DNA reads TGTGCCAGCAGTGTGGAGACAGGGGCAAACTACGAGCAGTACGTC. It is translated as CASSVETGANYEQYV. The chain is built from TRBV6-1 and TRBJ2-7; 8 nucleotides align to TRBD1. The CDR3 runs 15 residues. Germline lookup yields CDR1 MNHNS and CDR2 SASEGT. V was pared by 4 bases and J by 3 bases, with 8 bases of the junction left unmatched.

This CDR3 reads CASSTDRGRDTQYF. In DNA, the CDR3 is TGTGCCAGCAGTACGGACAGGGGAAGAGATACGCAGTATTTT. The genes are TRBV6-1 and TRBJ2-3; the match to TRBD1 covers 9 bases. The CDR3 totals 14 residues. J was trimmed by 5 bases and V by 5 bases; bases with no gene match: 5. Germline lookup yields CDR1 MNHNS and CDR2 SASEGT.

The chain carries TRBV2 and TRBJ2-2, with D perhaps matching TRBD1 (5 bases). The V and J ends lost 7 bases and 5 bases respectively, with 17 bases between them. Germline CDR1 reads SNHLY; CDR2 reads FYNNEI. The length of the CDR3 is 15 residues. The CDR3 loop is CASTGRQGNTGELFF. CDR3 coding DNA: TGTGCCAGCACGGGTCGGCAGGGAAATACCGGGGAGCTGTTTTTT. The full variable domain, its missing parts supplied by reference TRBV2 and TRBJ2-2, is EPEVTQTPSHQVTQMGQEVILRCVPISNHLYFYWYRQILGQKVEFLVSFYNNEISEKSEIFDDQFSVERPDGSNFTLKIRSTKLEDSAMYFCASTGRQGNTGELFFGEGSRLTVL.

V usage is TRBV11-2 and J usage is TRBJ2-3; D uncertain. Trimming took off 5 bases at V and 4 bases at J, with 19 bases between the two ends. This CDR3 is built from 16 residues. Germline V gives CDR1 SGHAT, CDR2 FQNNGV. CDR3 region: CASSLRRTETSDTQYF. CDR3 coding DNA: TGTGCCAGCAGCCTTCGACGGACCGAAACCTCAGATACGCAGTATTTT. Filled out from reference TRBV11-2 and TRBJ2-3, the complete variable domain reads EAGVAQSPRYKIIEKRQSVAFWCNPISGHATLYWYQQILGQGPKLLIQFQNNGVVDDSQLPKDRFSAERLKGVDSTLKIQPAKLEDSAVYLCASSLRRTETSDTQYFGPGTRLTVL.

This clonotype was recorded at least ten times. The chain uses TRBV7-8 and TRBJ2-5, with D uncertain. This CDR3 region has 14 residues. CDR1 and CDR2 from the germline V gene are SGHVS and FQNEAQ. V was shortened by 1 base and J by 5 bases, with 11 bases between the two germline ends. The CDR3 nucleotides read TGTGCCAGCAGCTTAGTGGCTCGTCCGGAGACCCAGTACTTC. Its protein product is CASSLVARPETQYF.

The chain employs TRBV10-3 and TRBJ2-1; 8 nucleotides match TRBD2. V lost 6 bases, J lost 1 base, and 2 bases stayed unmatched. Germline-derived CDR1 and CDR2 are ENHRY and SYGVKD. The CDR3 runs 14 residues. The CDR3 sequence is CAIRAGVSYNEQFF. The CDR3, as DNA: TGTGCCATCAGAGCGGGAGTGTCCTACAATGAGCAGTTCTTC.

V gene TRBV27 combines with J gene TRBJ2-7, with no clear D. CDR3 size: 14 residues. Germline-derived CDR1 and CDR2 are MNHEY and SMNVEV (reference sequence). V lost 2 bases and J 1 base, leaving 9 bases between the germline ends. CDR3 sequence: CASSLKGQSYEQYV. For the CDR3, the DNA is TGTGCCAGCAGTTTAAAGGGCCAATCCTACGAGCAGTACGTC.

This clonotype was counted a few times. The chain employs TRBV12-3 or TRBV12-4 and TRBJ1-3; 7 bases agree with TRBD1. This CDR3 is built from 15 residues. Trimming took 4 bases from V and 2 from J; bases not matched to a gene: 5. The CDR3 region is CASSSGGATGNTIYF. Here the CDR3 DNA reads TGTGCCAGCAGTTCAGGGGGGGCTACTGGAAACACCATATATTTT.

The CDR3 DNA reads as TGTGCCAGCAGTTCGATACCGGGACAGGGGATCTACAATGAGCAGTTCTTC. Translation: CASSSIPGQGIYNEQFF. V usage is TRBV12-3 or TRBV12-4 and J usage is TRBJ2-1, with TRBD1 matching 10 bases. CDR3 length: 17 amino acids. The ends lost 4 bases at V and 3 bases at J; junction bases unmatched: 9.

The rearrangement uses TRBV24-1 and TRBJ2-3, with D tentatively TRBD2 (6 bases). Trimming stripped 5 bases from V and 5 bases from J, with 16 bases between. Germline V lookup: CDR1 KGHDR, CDR2 SFDVKD. CDR3 length equals 15 residues. The CDR3 loop is CATSGPGGILDTQYF. The CDR3 DNA follows: TGTGCCACCAGTGGCCCGGGCGGGATCTTAGATACGCAGTATTTT.

CDR3 DNA: TGTGCCATCAGGGGAGGGGAAAATTCACCCCTCCACTTT. Translated: CAIRGGENSPLHF. The rearrangement uses TRBV10-3 and TRBJ1-6; D possibly corresponds to TRBD1 (5 bases). The CDR3 is made up of 13 amino acids. Deletions cut 6 bases from V and 7 bases from J, with 10 bases between. CDR1 is ENHRY and CDR2 is SYGVKD in the germline V gene.

There are a few counts of this clonotype. V and J are TRBV5-1 and TRBJ2-7; 7 bases agree with TRBD2. With V trimmed by 2 bases and J by 5 bases, 7 bases remained unmatched. Germline CDR1 and CDR2: SGHRS and YFSETQ. The CDR3 is 14 residues long. The CDR3 DNA is TGCGCCAGCAGCTTCCTAGCGGAAGACCACGAGCAGTACTTC. Protein: CASSFLAEDHEQYF. Full variable domain (missing parts from reference TRBV5-1 and TRBJ2-7): KAGVTQTPRYLIKTRGQQVTLSCSPISGHRSVSWYQQTPGQGLQFLFEYFSETQRNKGNFPGRFSGRQFSNSRSEMNVSTLELGDSALYLCASSFLAEDHEQYFGPGTRLTVT.

J is TRBJ2-2 and V is TRBV10-3; 12 bases fit TRBD2. The length of the CDR3 is 15 residues. Losses at the gene ends were 4 bases for V and 6 bases for J; bases not matched to a gene: 3. The germline CDR1 and CDR2 sequences are ENHRY and SYGVKD. CDR3 loop: CAISGLAGDAGELFF. Here the CDR3 DNA reads TGTGCCATCAGTGGACTAGCGGGAGACGCCGGGGAGCTGTTTTTT.